These 10 T cell receptor beta chains came from one sample sequenced in a study of T cells in Graves' hyperthyroidism and ophthalmopathy. Regions amplified from RNA transcripts were the TCR beta CDR3 regions. When the TCR CDR3 underwent first-round RT-PCR, the HTBI primer set was used. One entry per CDR3 protein results from TCRdb running MiXCR on the multiplex PCR reads. This table has around 380,000 distinct CDR3 sequences, approximately 12% appearing once. Input material: blood. Every receptor here comes from a man aged 25-45 years with Graves' hyperthyroidism that later progressed to Graves' ophthalmopathy.

The chain employs TRBV12-5 and TRBJ2-7; possible D gene TRBD1, 6 bases. The CDR3 runs to 13 residues. The germline V and J ends were trimmed by 2 bases and 7 bases, with 12 bases remaining between them. The germline V gene has CDR1 LGHNT and CDR2 FRNRAP. CDR3 residues: CASGLPVDREQYF. CDR3 DNA: TGTGCTAGTGGTTTGCCCGTCGACAGGGAGCAGTACTTC. Using reference TRBV12-5 and TRBJ2-7 for the parts outside the CDR3, the full variable domain is DARVTQTPRHKVTEMGQEVTMRCQPILGHNTVFWYRQTMMQGLELLAYFRNRAPLDDSGMPKDRFSAEMPDATLATLKIQPSEPRDSAVYFCASGLPVDREQYFGPGTRLTVT.

This clonotype came up many times. The chain carries TRBV27 and TRBJ2-1; the D gene is possibly TRBD2 (6 bases). V lost 5 bases, J lost 5 bases, and 19 bases lay in between. The CDR3 loop spans 16 amino acids. CDR1 MNHEY and CDR2 SMNVEV come from the germline V gene (reference sequence). The CDR3 region is CASSPPGSLGNNEQFF. As DNA, the CDR3 is TGTGCCAGCAGTCCCCCCGGGAGCCTGGGGAACAATGAGCAGTTCTTC.

This clonotype was seen many times. The chain joins TRBV11-2 to TRBJ2-7, with no clear D. The V gene lost 1 base and the J gene lost 7 bases, with 14 bases spanning the gap. Looked up from germline, CDR1 is SGHAT and CDR2 is FQNNGV. The CDR3 loop spans 14 amino acids. In DNA form, the CDR3 reads TGTGCCAGCAGCTTAGCCGGCGGCCTCGGGGAGCAGTACTTC. It translates to CASSLAGGLGEQYF.

J is TRBJ1-2 and V is TRBV10-3; possible D gene TRBD1, 5 bases. Trimming left V 5 bases short and J 4 bases short, with 11 bases between. CDR1 is ENHRY and CDR2 is SYGVKD in the germline V gene. The CDR3 is 13 residues long. For the CDR3, the DNA is TGTGCCATCAGTAACCTGGACACCTATGGCTACACCTTC. Protein product: CAISNLDTYGYTF.

This clonotype was observed a few times. The genes are TRBV20-1 and TRBJ2-7; the match to TRBD2 covers 13 bases. Unmatched junction bases numbered 4, after V lost 2 bases and J lost 0 bases. Germline V gene lookup returns CDR1 DFQATT and CDR2 SNEGSKA (reference sequence). This CDR3 contains 16 residues. CDR3 amino acids: CSARRLAGGPSYEQYF. The CDR3 DNA reads TGCAGTGCTAGACGACTAGCGGGGGGCCCCTCCTACGAGCAGTACTTC.

This clonotype was observed a few times. The chain links TRBV24-1 to TRBJ2-2, with 11 positions matching TRBD2. CDR1 and CDR2 (germline): KGHDR, SFDVKD. This CDR3 has 16 amino acids. J was trimmed by 5 bases and V by 3 bases; bases with no gene match: 4. CDR3 DNA sequence: TGTGCCACCAGTGATCCTACTAGCGGGGGTACCGGGGAGCTGTTTTTT. Amino acids: CATSDPTSGGTGELFF.

This chain links TRBV12-3 or TRBV12-4 with TRBJ2-3; TRBD1 or TRBD2 may be the D gene (5 bases each). The V and J ends lost 5 bases and 2 bases respectively, with 20 bases between them. The CDR3 totals 17 residues. CDR3 region: CASSPPWGLGPTDTQYF. CDR3 nucleotide sequence: TGTGCCAGCAGTCCCCCGTGGGGGTTAGGGCCCACAGATACGCAGTATTTT.

There are many counts of this clonotype. The V call is TRBV11-2, the J call TRBJ2-7, with TRBD2 identical over 12 bases. The germline gives CDR1 SGHAT, CDR2 FQNNGV. The CDR3 sequence is 17 residues long. Losses at the gene ends were 2 bases for V and 7 bases for J; bases not matched to a gene: 12. CDR3 amino acids: CASSLRTVLAGGREQYF. The CDR3 nucleotides are TGTGCCAGCAGCTTAAGGACAGTTCTAGCGGGGGGGCGGGAGCAGTACTTC.

This clonotype came up many times. V is TRBV9 and J is TRBJ1-6; no clear D gene. Between the trimmed V and J ends, which lost 0 bases and 9 bases, there was a span of 4 bases. The CDR3 spans 12 residues. The germline V gene has CDR1 SGDLS and CDR2 YYNGEE. CDR3 nucleotides: TGTGCCAGCAGCGTAGTCGGTTCACCCCTCCACTTT. As protein: CASSVVGSPLHF.

The CDR3 nucleotides are TGCAGTGTCACTAGCGGGGGTAACAATGAGCAGTTCTTC. This translates into CSVTSGGNNEQFF. The chain recombines TRBV20-1 with TRBJ2-1, with TRBD2 identical over 11 bases. The ends lost 7 bases at V and 5 bases at J; junction bases unmatched: 4. The CDR3 has 13 amino acids. Germline V gene sequence: CDR1 DFQATT, CDR2 SNEGSKA (reference sequence).